One sample yielded the 31 T cell receptor beta chains listed below, sequenced in a study of blood T cell repertoires in COVID-19. TCRdb's copy holds only in-frame clones and misses some; the assay was immunoSEQ multiplex PCR. This table has 80,000 or so clones, about 85% appearing once. Sequencing used peripheral blood. Every receptor here comes from a man aged 60-69 years with COVID-19, enrolled during active disease.

This chain uses TRBV28 with TRBJ2-7, with 8 bases fitting TRBD1. CDR1 and CDR2 (germline): MDHEN, SYDVKM. J was trimmed by 3 bases and V by 10 bases; bases with no gene match: 8. The CDR3 runs to 13 residues. The CDR3 DNA reads as TGTGCCACCGTGTCGGGACAGGACTACGAGCAGTACTTC. Protein sequence: CATVSGQDYEQYF.

This clone appeared once. This chain connects TRBV14 to TRBJ2-3; no reliable D call. CDR1 SGHDN and CDR2 FVKESK come from the germline V gene. The CDR3 sequence is 16 residues long. V gave up 0 bases and J gave up 3 bases, with 13 bases separating them. The CDR3 sequence: CASSQDLYQVTDTQYF. For the CDR3, the DNA is TGTGCCAGCAGCCAAGATCTATACCAAGTTACAGATACGCAGTATTTT.

The rearrangement joins TRBV4-2 to TRBJ2-7, with 8 bases matching TRBD2. Germline CDR1 is LGHNA and CDR2 is YNFKEQ. V lost 0 bases, J lost 6 bases, and 10 bases stayed unmatched. The CDR3 is made up of 16 amino acids. Written as DNA, the CDR3 is TGTGCCAGCAGCCAAGACTCGGGAGGGCTTATCCTCGAGCAGTACTTC. Encoded protein: CASSQDSGGLILEQYF.

V is TRBV14 and J is TRBJ1-2; D may be TRBD1 (6 bases). Per germline, CDR1 SGHDN and CDR2 FVKESK. V was pared by 4 bases and J by 4 bases, with 10 bases between. The CDR3 covers 13 residues. For the CDR3, the DNA is TGTGCCAGCAGCCGGGACACCTCCTATGGCTACACCTTC. Amino acids: CASSRDTSYGYTF.

V usage is TRBV18 and J usage is TRBJ2-3, with 12 positions matching TRBD2. This CDR3 has 17 amino acids. Germline V CDR1 and CDR2: KGHSH, LQKENI. The junction had 7 bases not matched to a gene; V was cut back by 1 base and J by 5 bases. The CDR3 loop is CASSPQLAGGLRDTQYF. The CDR3 DNA reads TGTGCCAGCTCACCACAACTAGCGGGAGGCCTAAGAGATACGCAGTATTTT.

The chain's CDR3 is CASRPLNSGNTIYF. The CDR3 bases are TGTGCCAGCAGACCCCTAAACTCTGGAAACACCATATATTTT. V is TRBV6-5 and J is TRBJ1-3; no reliable D call. The V end lost 6 bases, the J end lost 0 bases, and 9 bases lay between the germline ends. The CDR3 has 14 amino acids. Germline V CDR1 and CDR2: MNHEY, SVGAGI.

The chain has TRBV18 and TRBJ2-5, with TRBD1 as a possible D gene (5 bases). Trimming removed 2 bases from V and 2 bases from J, with 12 bases in between. CDR1 KGHSH and CDR2 LQKENI come from the germline V gene. The CDR3 covers 15 residues. The CDR3 nucleotides are TGTGCCAGCTCACCAATAACAGGTCCTCAAGAGACCCAGTACTTC. Translating gives CASSPITGPQETQYF. Complete variable domain (other parts from reference TRBV18 and TRBJ2-5): NAGVMQNPRHLVRRRGQEARLRCSPMKGHSHVYWYRQLPEEGLKFMVYLQKENIIDESGMPKERFSAEFPKEGPSILRIQQVVRGDSAAYFCASSPITGPQETQYFGPGTRLLVL.

The chain recombines TRBV5-1 with TRBJ2-7; unclear D gene. The CDR3 spans 14 residues. Trimming cost V 4 bases and J 2 bases, with 13 bases left between them. The germline V gene encodes CDR1 SGHRS and CDR2 YFSETQ. The CDR3 loop is CASSADRLAYEQYF. The CDR3 bases are TGCGCCAGCAGCGCCGATCGGCTAGCCTACGAGCAGTACTTC.

The J gene is TRBJ2-5, the V gene TRBV12-5; a weak D match, TRBD2 (6 bases). Germline values: CDR1 LGHNT, CDR2 FRNRAP. Trimming took off 2 bases at V and 7 bases at J, with 17 bases between the two ends. The CDR3 extends over 15 amino acids. CDR3 in amino acids: CASGLMASARGTQYF. The CDR3 DNA is TGTGCTAGTGGTTTGATGGCTAGCGCACGAGGGACCCAGTACTTC.

The chain carries TRBV5-6 and TRBJ2-5; D may be TRBD1 (5 bases). Germline V gives CDR1 SGHDT, CDR2 YYEEEE. The length of the CDR3 is 13 residues. V lost 2 bases and J lost 4, with 9 bases in between. The CDR3 nucleotides read TGTGCCAGCAGCTTCATGGGGCGAGAGACCCAGTACTTC. Protein product: CASSFMGRETQYF.

This clone was detected only a few times. The CDR3 nucleotides are TGTGCCAGCAGCTTTCACGCGGGAGAGCACAATGAGCAGTTCTTC. This gives the protein CASSFHAGEHNEQFF. This chain joins TRBV11-1 and TRBJ2-1, with 7 bases lining up with TRBD2. The junction had 7 bases not matched to a gene; V was cut back by 3 bases and J by 5 bases. CDR3 length: 15 residues. Germline-derived CDR1 and CDR2 are SGHAT and FQDESV (reference sequence). The full variable domain, its missing parts supplied by reference TRBV11-1 and TRBJ2-1, is EAEVAQSPRYKITEKSQAVAFWCDPISGHATLYWYRQILGQGPELLVQFQDESVVDDSQLPKDRFSAERLKGVDSTLKIQPAELGDSAMYLCASSFHAGEHNEQFFGPGTRLTVL.

The chain uses TRBV10-1 and TRBJ1-5; 8 positions agree with TRBD1. Trimming cost V 6 bases and J 5 bases; bases outside gene matches: 6. The germline V gene encodes CDR1 WNHNN and CDR2 SYGVQD (reference sequence). The CDR3 spans 14 residues. This CDR3 reads CASSEATGDQPQHF. The DNA for the CDR3 is TGCGCCAGCAGCGAGGCGACAGGGGATCAGCCCCAGCATTTT.

The rearrangement joins TRBV6-5 to TRBJ2-1, with D possibly TRBD2 on 6 matching bases. The germline V and J ends were trimmed by 0 bases and 3 bases, with 9 bases remaining between them. CDR1 MNHEY and CDR2 SVGAGI come from the germline V gene. This CDR3 is built from 15 residues. The CDR3 region has the DNA TGTGCCAGCAGTTACTCGGGGCGGGACTACAATGAGCAGTTCTTC. Translation: CASSYSGRDYNEQFF.

This chain uses TRBV6-5 with TRBJ1-6; 9 bases match TRBD1. The CDR3 is made up of 14 amino acids. Per the germline V gene, CDR1 is MNHEY and CDR2 is SVGAGI. J gave up 7 bases and V 6 bases, and 4 bases lay outside the gene matches. The CDR3 reads CASSRDRVNSPLHF. The CDR3, as DNA: TGTGCCAGCAGCCGGGACAGGGTAAATTCACCCCTCCACTTT.

The CDR3 loop reads CASSPEEQGVGSNTEAFF. The CDR3 coding sequence is TGTGCCAGCTCCCCGGAGGAGCAGGGGGTCGGGTCGAACACTGAAGCTTTCTTT. V and J are TRBV18 and TRBJ1-1, with 7 bases aligning to TRBD1. This CDR3 is built from 18 residues. Germline trimming cut 6 bases from V and 1 base from J; bases unmatched to any gene: 17. In germline, CDR1 is KGHSH, CDR2 LQKENI.

This chain uses TRBV6-5 with TRBJ1-6, with D unclear. CDR1 and CDR2 from the germline V gene are MNHEY and SVGAGI. Trimming took off 6 bases at V and 3 bases at J, with 6 bases between the two ends. This CDR3 comprises 13 residues. The CDR3, as DNA: TGTGCCAGCAGGCGTAGCTATAATTCACCCCTCCACTTT. Translating it yields CASRRSYNSPLHF.

In its sample, this clone was seen once. This chain connects TRBV7-2 to TRBJ2-1, with TRBD2 matching 14 bases. V lost 5 bases to trimming and J lost 14 bases; unmatched junction nucleotides: 11. This CDR3 has 15 residues. Germline V gene lookup returns CDR1 SGHTA and CDR2 FQGNSA. The CDR3 DNA follows: TGTGCCAGCAGCCCAGTGGGACTAGCGGGAGAAAAGGAGTTCTTC. Protein: CASSPVGLAGEKEFF.

The chain recombines TRBV11-2 with TRBJ2-5; TRBD1 might be the D (6 bases). The CDR3 covers 13 residues. Trimming pared 5 bases from V and 3 bases from J, leaving 10 bases between. Germline-derived CDR1 and CDR2 are SGHAT and FQNNGV. The DNA for the CDR3 is TGTGCCAGCAGCCTAGGACAGAAAGAGACCCAGTACTTC. This gives the protein CASSLGQKETQYF.

The chain couples TRBV11-2 to TRBJ1-6; TRBD1 is a possible D gene (5 bases). CDR1 and CDR2 from the germline V gene are SGHAT and FQNNGV. There are 14 residues in the CDR3. The V end was cut by 5 bases, the J end by 5 bases, with 10 bases between. As DNA, the CDR3 is TGTGCCAGCAGCATGACAGTCGATAATTCACCCCTCCACTTT. This translates into CASSMTVDNSPLHF.

CDR3 region: CASSLESLRVGKLFF. For the CDR3, the DNA is TGTGCCAGCAGTTTGGAGTCTCTCCGGGTCGGAAAACTGTTTTTT. The chain combines TRBV27 with TRBJ1-4; D is unresolved. The CDR3 consists of 15 residues. The V gene's germline CDR1 is MNHEY and CDR2 SMNVEV (reference sequence). Trimming left V 3 bases short and J 10 bases short, with 18 bases between. Together with reference TRBV27 and TRBJ1-4, the CDR3 gives the full variable domain: EAQVTQNPRYLITVTGKKLTVTCSQNMNHEYMSWYRQDPGLGLRQIYYSMNVEVTDKGDVPEGYKVSRKEKRNFPLILESPSPNQTSLYFCASSLESLRVGKLFFGSGTQLSVL.

The V call is TRBV10-3, the J call TRBJ1-6; D is undetermined. The CDR3 has 14 residues. The germline CDR1 and CDR2 sequences are ENHRY and SYGVKD. V lost 7 bases and J 11 bases, leaving 18 bases between the germline ends. CDR3 bases: TGTGCCATCATTCTTCATGAGGCTCAACCACCCCTCCACTTT. It encodes CAIILHEAQPPLHF.

CDR3 in DNA: TGTGCCAGCAGTACCGGGACATCCCAAGAGACCCAGTACTTC. Encoded protein: CASSTGTSQETQYF. J is TRBJ2-5 and V is TRBV28; D might be TRBD1 (6 bases). Germline loops: CDR1 MDHEN, CDR2 SYDVKM. V dropped 5 bases and J dropped 1 base, with 11 bases sitting between them. This CDR3 comprises 14 residues.

The chain links TRBV18 to TRBJ1-1, with D hard to call. V was pared by 0 bases and J by 4 bases, with 12 bases between. The CDR3 extends over 15 amino acids. Germline V gives CDR1 KGHSH, CDR2 LQKENI. The CDR3 here is CASSPPPGYRTEAFF. DNA of the CDR3: TGTGCCAGCTCACCACCGCCGGGATACCGCACTGAAGCTTTCTTT.

For the CDR3, the DNA is TGTGCCAGCAGCCAGCACTCCGGGACAGGGGGAGAGACCCAGTACTTC. Its translation is CASSQHSGTGGETQYF. This rearrangement joins TRBV3-1 (or the pseudogene TRBV3-2) to TRBJ2-5; 11 nucleotides match TRBD1. Germline CDR1 reads LGHDT; CDR2 reads YNNKEL (reference sequence). V was clipped by 3 bases and J by 4 bases; unmatched bases: 7. This CDR3 is 16 amino acids long.

This chain connects TRBV3-1 (or the pseudogene TRBV3-2) to TRBJ2-3; 7 bases line up with TRBD2. V was clipped by 0 bases and J by 0 bases; unmatched bases: 3. This CDR3 contains 16 residues. The germline V gene encodes CDR1 LGHDT and CDR2 YNNKEL (reference sequence). CDR3 nucleotides: TGTGCCAGCAGCCAAGAAGCGGGACGTAGCACAGATACGCAGTATTTT. Residues: CASSQEAGRSTDTQYF.

The chain links TRBV10-2 to TRBJ2-7; D possibly corresponds to TRBD2 (5 bases). V was cut by 4 bases and J by 1 base, with 5 bases left in between. The CDR3 runs to 12 residues. The germline V gene has CDR1 WSHSY and CDR2 SAAADI. The CDR3 region has the DNA TGCGCCAGCAGTGGAGGGTCCTACGAGCAGTACTTC. It codes for CASSGGSYEQYF.

The genes are TRBV19 and TRBJ2-5; TRBD2 matches 10 bases. This CDR3 spans 18 amino acids. V was clipped by 0 bases and J by 1 base; unmatched bases: 8. Germline lookup yields CDR1 LNHDA and CDR2 SQIVND (reference sequence). This chain's CDR3 is CASSIDLAGEGGQETQYF. The DNA for the CDR3 is TGTGCCAGTAGTATAGACCTAGCGGGAGAAGGGGGCCAAGAGACCCAGTACTTC.

This chain connects TRBV3-1 (or the pseudogene TRBV3-2) to TRBJ1-2; TRBD1 aligns across 7 bases. The trim removed 5 bases at V and 7 bases at J, leaving 10 bases unmatched. The CDR3 is 14 amino acids. Germline-derived CDR1 and CDR2 are LGHDT and YNNKEL (reference sequence). CDR3 protein: CASSDTGEEGGYTF. For the CDR3, the DNA is TGTGCCAGCAGCGACACAGGGGAGGAGGGTGGCTACACCTTC.

This sequence joins TRBV14 and TRBJ1-6; D is ambiguous. Germline lookup yields CDR1 SGHDN and CDR2 FVKESK. The CDR3 has 13 residues. Trimming stripped 6 bases from V and 8 bases from J, with 11 bases between. The CDR3 DNA follows: TGTGCCAGCAGTCCTTCGTACTATTCACCCCTCCACTTT. Translation gives CASSPSYYSPLHF. Full variable domain (missing parts from reference TRBV14 and TRBJ1-6): EAGVTQFPSHSVIEKGQTVTLRCDPISGHDNLYWYRRVMGKEIKFLLHFVKESKQDESGMPNNRFLAERTGGTYSTLKVQPAELEDSGVYFCASSPSYYSPLHFGNGTRLTVT.

The chain uses TRBV3-1 (or the pseudogene TRBV3-2) and TRBJ2-7; D gene unclear. Germline CDR1 and CDR2: LGHDT and YNNKEL (reference sequence). V dropped 5 bases and J dropped 7 bases, with 9 bases sitting between them. This CDR3 region has 11 residues. CDR3 DNA sequence: TGTGCCAGCAGCGAAAAGGAGGAGCAGTACTTC. It is translated as CASSEKEEQYF.

J is TRBJ2-7 and V is TRBV4-1; a weak D match, TRBD1 (6 bases). The CDR3 has 14 amino acids. Trimming stripped 4 bases from V and 5 bases from J, with 15 bases between. Germline V gene data show CDR1 as MGHRA and CDR2 as YSYEKL. Here the CDR3 DNA reads TGCGCCAGCAGCCCATTAGAGGGGGAAAACGAGCAGTACTTC. It translates to CASSPLEGENEQYF.